This entry concerns a single T cell receptor (beta chain). Its antigen remains unidentified. Germline V gives CDR1 WNHNN, CDR2 SYGVQD (reference sequence). V lost 2 bases and J 5 bases, leaving 9 bases between the germline ends. CDR3 length: 13 amino acids. The data were obtained in a study of cytomegalovirus exposure and HLA in healthy donors. General study results and limits: Earlier analysis looked at TCR beta V segments, and most were productive about 90% or about 30% of the time. The listing of 150 to 200 TCR beta chains classed them as cytomegalovirus-associated. Many donors carried some public TCRs, although rarity characterized most TCR sequences. The sole available immune exposure information was CMV serostatus.

Primers: 60 Vbeta forward and 13 Jbeta reverse. The data were produced by immunoSEQ multiplex PCR, yet TCRdb's version contains in-frame clones alone and is incomplete. The data show some 120,000 clones, and the top ten clones hold more than 1%. The chain couples TRBV10-1 to TRBJ1-2, with D perhaps TRBD1 (6 bases). Sequencing was done on a sample of PBMCs. The sequence came from a man aged 18 to 35 in good health and CMV-seronegative. CDR3 sequence: CASSEGGGYGYTF. The CDR3 nucleotides are TGCGCCAGCAGTGAGGGGGGCGGATATGGCTACACCTTC.